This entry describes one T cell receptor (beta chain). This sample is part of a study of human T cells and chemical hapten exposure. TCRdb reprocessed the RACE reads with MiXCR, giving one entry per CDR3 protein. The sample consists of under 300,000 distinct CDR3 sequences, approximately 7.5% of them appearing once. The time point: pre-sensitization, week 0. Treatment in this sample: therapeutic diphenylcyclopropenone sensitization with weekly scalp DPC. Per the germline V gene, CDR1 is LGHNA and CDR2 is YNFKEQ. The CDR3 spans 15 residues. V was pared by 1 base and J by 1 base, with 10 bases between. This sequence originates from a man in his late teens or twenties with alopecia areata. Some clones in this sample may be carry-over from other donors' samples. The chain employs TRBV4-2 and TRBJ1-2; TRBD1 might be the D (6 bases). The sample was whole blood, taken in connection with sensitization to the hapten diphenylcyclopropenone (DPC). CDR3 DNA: TGTGCCAGCAGCCAAGTTTACAGGGATAACTATGGCTACACCTTC. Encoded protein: CASSQVYRDNYGYTF.